The 22 T cell receptor beta chains given below trace back to one sample, sequenced in a study of blood T cell repertoires in COVID-19. The protocol was immunoSEQ multiplex PCR, while the TCRdb copy is restricted to in-frame clones and leaves out a portion. The table has about 200,000 clones, roughly 88% seen once. Sequencing was done on a sample of peripheral blood. The receptors were gathered from a man aged 45 to 65 with COVID-19, enrolled during active disease.

The chain joins TRBV5-1 to TRBJ1-1; the match to TRBD1 covers 9 bases. Germline values: CDR1 SGHRS, CDR2 YFSETQ. The V gene end was trimmed by 4 bases and the J gene end by 1 base; junction bases not matched to a gene: 14. The CDR3 covers 18 residues. CDR3 region: CASSPGRGTGRANTEAFF. DNA for the CDR3: TGCGCCAGCAGCCCCGGTAGGGGGACAGGGAGGGCGAACACTGAAGCTTTCTTT. Full variable domain (rest looked up from reference TRBV5-1 and TRBJ1-1): KAGVTQTPRYLIKTRGQQVTLSCSPISGHRSVSWYQQTPGQGLQFLFEYFSETQRNKGNFPGRFSGRQFSNSRSEMNVSTLELGDSALYLCASSPGRGTGRANTEAFFGQGTRLTVV.

The chain uses TRBV9 and TRBJ2-1; D perhaps matches TRBD2 (7 bases). Germline-derived CDR1 and CDR2 are SGDLS and YYNGEE. The CDR3 is made up of 12 amino acids. V lost 3 bases and J lost 8, with 9 bases in between. This chain's CDR3 is CASSGGGDEQFF. CDR3 DNA: TGTGCCAGCAGCGGCGGGGGCGATGAGCAGTTCTTC.

V usage is TRBV5-6 and J usage is TRBJ2-4; no clear D gene. Per the germline V gene, CDR1 is SGHDT and CDR2 is YYEEEE. V dropped 0 bases and J dropped 3 bases, with 7 bases sitting between them. The CDR3 is 14 amino acids. In DNA, the CDR3 is TGTGCCAGCAGCTTGGCAGGAAGCAAAAACATTCAGTACTTC. It translates to CASSLAGSKNIQYF.

The chain carries TRBV7-6 and TRBJ2-1, with 10 bases identical to TRBD2. The V and J ends lost 3 bases and 9 bases, in that order; junction bases with no gene match: 11. Germline loops: CDR1 SGHVS, CDR2 FNYEAQ. The CDR3 covers 16 residues. Here the CDR3 DNA reads TGTGCCAGCAGCTTCTCCTCGGCTAGCGGGGGAGGTGAGCAGTTCTTC. Amino acid sequence: CASSFSSASGGGEQFF. Full variable domain (remainder filled in from reference TRBV7-6 and TRBJ2-1): GAGVSQSPRYKVTKRGQDVALRCDPISGHVSLYWYRQALGQGPEFLTYFNYEAQQDKSGLPNDRFSAERPEGSISTLTIQRTEQRDSAMYRCASSFSSASGGGEQFFGPGTRLTVL.

CDR3 sequence reads: CASSLDRSGTGELFF. Here the CDR3 DNA reads TGCGCCAGCAGCTTGGACAGGTCGGGCACCGGGGAGCTGTTTTTT. V gene TRBV5-1 combines with J gene TRBJ2-2, with D perhaps TRBD1 (5 bases). The CDR3 runs to 15 residues. The germline V gene encodes CDR1 SGHRS and CDR2 YFSETQ. The V end was cut by 0 bases, the J end by 4 bases, with 10 bases between.

The rearrangement uses TRBV6-2 or TRBV6-3 and TRBJ1-1; D is undetermined. CDR1 is MNHEY, CDR2 SVGEGT, per germline. The CDR3 has 13 amino acids. Trimming took off 2 bases at V and 7 bases at J, with 11 bases between the two ends. DNA for the CDR3: TGTGCCAGCAGTTACCCGGGAAGCGGTGAAGCTTTCTTT. Translated: CASSYPGSGEAFF.

This sequence joins TRBV7-9 and TRBJ2-1; D is possibly TRBD2 (5 bases). This CDR3 is 15 amino acids long. Trimming took off 1 base at V and 3 bases at J, with 10 bases between the two ends. Germline-derived CDR1 and CDR2 are SEHNR and FQNEAQ (reference sequence). The CDR3: CASSLVGLDYNEQFF. The CDR3 nucleotides are TGTGCCAGCAGCTTAGTCGGACTGGACTACAATGAGCAGTTCTTC.

J is TRBJ1-5 and V is TRBV5-1, with D maybe TRBD1 (6 bases). The V gene's germline CDR1 is SGHRS and CDR2 YFSETQ. The CDR3 loop spans 14 amino acids. The ends were cut back, 1 base at V and 4 bases at J, with 9 bases in the middle. This CDR3 is CASSLRGGNQPQHF. The CDR3 DNA follows: TGCGCCAGCAGCTTGAGGGGGGGGAATCAGCCCCAGCATTTT.

This chain links TRBV3-1 (or the pseudogene TRBV3-2) with TRBJ2-7; D might be TRBD1 (6 bases). Per germline, CDR1 LGHDT and CDR2 YNNKEL (reference sequence). V was pared by 0 bases and J by 3 bases, with 15 bases between. CDR3 length: 16 residues. This CDR3 is CASSQDDRSVFYEQYF. CDR3 DNA sequence: TGTGCCAGCAGCCAAGATGACAGGAGCGTATTCTACGAGCAGTACTTC.

The chain links TRBV6-5 to TRBJ2-1, with D maybe TRBD2 (6 bases). The CDR3 extends over 14 amino acids. From germline, CDR1 is MNHEY and CDR2 SVGAGI. Between the trimmed V and J ends, which lost 10 bases and 5 bases, there was a span of 18 bases. CDR3 amino acids: CATKDGGLNNEQFF. CDR3 coding DNA: TGTGCCACCAAGGATGGGGGACTGAACAATGAGCAGTTCTTC.

The chain employs TRBV28 and TRBJ2-3; 8 nucleotides line up with TRBD2. CDR1 is MDHEN, CDR2 SYDVKM, per germline. V shed 5 bases and J 2 bases; nucleotides not matched to a gene: 9. The CDR3 runs 16 residues. The DNA for the CDR3 is TGTGCCAGCAGTCTACCTGGACTAGCCCTCACAGATACGCAGTATTTT. Protein sequence: CASSLPGLALTDTQYF.

The J gene is TRBJ2-2, the V gene TRBV7-9; D remains ambiguous. This CDR3 has 16 residues. CDR1 is SEHNR, CDR2 FQNEAQ, per germline (reference sequence). Trimming removed 4 bases at V and 2 bases at J, with 14 bases between. In DNA form, the CDR3 reads TGTGCCAGCAGCTCAACAATGGCATATAACACCGGGGAGCTGTTTTTT. It yields the protein CASSSTMAYNTGELFF.

The chain uses TRBV27 and TRBJ2-7; 10 bases are a match to TRBD1. The germline CDR1 and CDR2 sequences are MNHEY and SMNVEV (reference sequence). V was clipped by 4 bases and J by 4 bases; unmatched bases: 4. The CDR3 is made up of 14 amino acids. CDR3 region: CASSYGQGEYEQYF. CDR3 sequence (DNA): TGTGCCAGCAGTTACGGACAGGGGGAGTACGAGCAGTACTTC.

This chain joins TRBV6-2 or TRBV6-3 and TRBJ1-5, with 11 nucleotides matching TRBD1. Germline values: CDR1 MNHEY, CDR2 SVGEGT. The CDR3 consists of 15 residues. After removal of 7 bases from V and 7 bases from J, the junction contained 9 bases not matched to a gene. The chain's CDR3 is CASTPDRGQGQPQHF. The CDR3 region has the DNA TGTGCCAGCACCCCGGACAGGGGGCAAGGCCAGCCCCAGCATTTT.

V gene TRBV6-6 combines with J gene TRBJ1-4, with D possibly being TRBD1 (6 bases). Trimming shortened V by 6 bases and J by 5 bases, and 16 bases separated the two germline ends. CDR1 and CDR2 (germline): MNHNY, SVGAGI (reference sequence). This CDR3 spans 15 amino acids. CDR3 sequence reads: CASRVTGGGNEKLFF. The CDR3 bases are TGTGCCAGCAGGGTAACAGGTGGGGGCAATGAAAAACTGTTTTTT.

The chain joins TRBV20-1 to TRBJ2-1; D unclear. Germline CDR1 DFQATT, CDR2 SNEGSKA (reference sequence). The CDR3 consists of 11 residues. Trimming took off 5 bases at V and 3 bases at J, with 5 bases between the two ends. The CDR3 coding sequence is TGCAGTGCTTCGAGCTACAATGAGCAGTTCTTC. As protein: CSASSYNEQFF.

V usage is TRBV5-4 and J usage is TRBJ1-1, with TRBD1 matching 11 bases. This CDR3 spans 15 amino acids. Per the germline V gene, CDR1 is SGHNT and CDR2 is YYREEE (reference sequence). V dropped 0 bases and J dropped 3; count of bases not matched to a gene: 1. The CDR3 here is CASSLGTGGHTEAFF. Written as DNA, the CDR3 is TGTGCCAGCAGCTTGGGGACAGGGGGCCACACTGAAGCTTTCTTT.

In this sample, this clone turned up once. The chain joins TRBV6-2 or TRBV6-3 to TRBJ1-1, with 8 bases lining up with TRBD1. Germline V gene data show CDR1 as MNHEY and CDR2 as SVGEGT. Losses at the gene ends were 2 bases for V and 2 bases for J; bases not matched to a gene: 4. The CDR3 consists of 15 residues. The CDR3, as DNA: TGTGCCAGCAGTTACGACAGGGGTATAAACACTGAAGCTTTCTTT. Residues: CASSYDRGINTEAFF.

V usage is TRBV28 and J usage is TRBJ2-1; TRBD1 aligns across 8 bases. V shed 2 bases, J shed 12 bases, and the junction held 18 bases outside the gene matches. Germline V gene lookup returns CDR1 MDHEN and CDR2 SYDVKM. The CDR3 consists of 17 residues. This chain's CDR3 is CASSLDPQDRERYTQFF. The CDR3, as DNA: TGTGCCAGCAGTTTAGACCCCCAGGACAGGGAAAGGTACACGCAGTTCTTC.

This sequence joins TRBV7-2 and TRBJ1-2; D is uncertain. The CDR3 spans 14 residues. Trimming cost V 1 base and J 4 bases, with 10 bases left between them. Germline V lookup: CDR1 SGHTA, CDR2 FQGNSA. The CDR3 region has the DNA TGTGCCAGCAGCTTAGGTGACATCGCCTATGGCTACACCTTC. Translation: CASSLGDIAYGYTF.

The rearrangement links TRBV28 to TRBJ2-3; maybe TRBD1 (6 bases). Between the trimmed V and J ends, which lost 2 bases and 1 base, there was a span of 13 bases. Germline loops: CDR1 MDHEN, CDR2 SYDVKM. This CDR3 spans 16 amino acids. This chain's CDR3 is CASSLPQQGRTDTQYF. The CDR3 DNA follows: TGTGCCAGCAGTTTACCCCAACAGGGTCGCACAGATACGCAGTATTTT.

In this sample, this clone turned up a few times. The chain couples TRBV3-1 (or the pseudogene TRBV3-2) to TRBJ2-7; D is unclear. The CDR3 loop spans 12 amino acids. The germline CDR1 and CDR2 sequences are LGHDT and YNNKEL (reference sequence). Trimming removed 0 bases at V and 5 bases at J, with 5 bases between. CDR3 region: CASSQDLDEQYF. DNA for the CDR3: TGTGCCAGCAGCCAAGATTTAGACGAGCAGTACTTC.